Shown below are 30 T cell receptor beta chains from a single sample sequenced in a study of cytomegalovirus exposure and HLA in healthy donors. In the PCR, 60 Vbeta and 13 Jbeta primers were used. TCRdb keeps only in-frame clones here, not all; method: immunoSEQ multiplex PCR. Among about 40,000 clones listed, almost 70% were seen once. The sequenced material came from PBMCs. The receptors derive from a man between 35 and 55 years old in good health and CMV-seronegative.

The chain recombines TRBV6-5 with TRBJ1-2; D gene uncertain. Germline V CDR1 and CDR2: MNHEY, SVGAGI. This CDR3 is 14 amino acids long. The V gene lost 6 bases and the J gene lost 8 bases, with 19 bases spanning the gap. CDR3 region: CASRVGLVGGGYTF. Here the CDR3 DNA reads TGTGCCAGCAGGGTAGGACTGGTTGGTGGCGGCTACACCTTC.

The rearrangement uses TRBV18 and TRBJ2-7; weak D call: TRBD1 (5 bases). V shed 3 bases and J shed 0 bases, with 15 bases lying between them. The CDR3 totals 16 residues. CDR1 and CDR2 (germline): KGHSH, LQKENI. The CDR3 DNA reads TGTGCCAGCTCACCCCCAGGGTTCAGGAGCTCCTACGAGCAGTACTTC. Translated: CASSPPGFRSSYEQYF.

J is TRBJ2-7 and V is TRBV6-5, with 7 positions matching TRBD1. This CDR3 comprises 15 residues. Germline values: CDR1 MNHEY, CDR2 SVGAGI. V dropped 6 bases and J dropped 5; count of bases not matched to a gene: 13. CDR3 sequence: CASSFSTGLTNEQYF. The DNA for the CDR3 is TGTGCCAGCAGCTTCTCGACAGGGCTAACCAACGAGCAGTACTTC.

The gene calls are TRBV2 and TRBJ2-7; a possible D gene is TRBD1 (7 bases). Germline-derived CDR1 and CDR2 are SNHLY and FYNNEI. The CDR3 spans 15 residues. Trimming removed 6 bases at V and 6 bases at J, with 21 bases between. In DNA form, the CDR3 reads TGTGCCAGCAGCTCAAACAGGGGAGGTGGAGGCGAGCAGTACTTC. This translates into CASSSNRGGGGEQYF.

This clone has a handful of counts. The gene calls are TRBV2 and TRBJ2-1, with 10 bases fitting TRBD1. The CDR3 extends over 14 amino acids. Looked up from germline, CDR1 is SNHLY and CDR2 is FYNNEI. V was pared by 3 bases and J by 6 bases, with 2 bases of the junction left unmatched. The CDR3 here is CASSDGTGVNEQFF. Here the CDR3 DNA reads TGTGCCAGCAGTGACGGGACAGGGGTCAATGAGCAGTTCTTC.

The V and J genes are TRBV4-3 and TRBJ1-2; D gene ambiguous. The length of the CDR3 is 15 residues. The V gene's germline CDR1 is LGHNA and CDR2 YSLEER. The V end lost 0 bases, the J end lost 7 bases, and 15 bases lay between the germline ends. This CDR3 reads CASSQDRAISGGYTF. The CDR3 DNA reads as TGCGCCAGCAGCCAAGATCGCGCCATTTCGGGTGGCTACACCTTC.

The chain joins TRBV2 to TRBJ2-3; 10 bases align to TRBD2. The V segment lost 8 bases and the J segment 6 bases; nucleotides outside the gene matches: 17. The CDR3 is made up of 17 amino acids. The germline gives CDR1 SNHLY, CDR2 FYNNEI. The chain's CDR3 is CASGTQAGGLVMDTQYF. In DNA, the CDR3 is TGTGCCAGCGGAACACAAGCGGGGGGGCTCGTGATGGATACGCAGTATTTT.

This chain links TRBV7-9 with TRBJ2-5; 7 bases match TRBD1. The V gene end was trimmed by 4 bases and the J gene end by 5 bases; junction bases not matched to a gene: 10. Germline CDR1 reads SEHNR; CDR2 reads FQNEAQ (reference sequence). The CDR3 covers 15 residues. In DNA, the CDR3 is TGTGCCAGCAGCTCCATCAACAGGGGTTGGGAGACCCAGTACTTC. Its protein product is CASSSINRGWETQYF.

This sequence joins TRBV29-1 and TRBJ2-7, with D perhaps matching TRBD2 (6 bases). Germline CDR1 SQVTM, CDR2 ANQGSEA. CDR3 length equals 14 residues. With 6 bases removed from V and 5 bases from J, the gap between germline ends came to 20 bases. This CDR3 is CSVLGLSSLDEQYF. DNA of the CDR3: TGCAGCGTGTTGGGACTTTCCTCGTTGGACGAGCAGTACTTC.

The rearrangement joins TRBV5-6 to TRBJ2-3, with 8 bases lining up with TRBD1. The V gene end was trimmed by 0 bases and the J gene end by 3 bases; junction bases not matched to a gene: 9. Germline V lookup: CDR1 SGHDT, CDR2 YYEEEE. This CDR3 comprises 17 residues. CDR3 nucleotide sequence: TGTGCCAGCAGCTTGGAGGTATCTGGACAGGGAACAGATACGCAGTATTTT. Its translation is CASSLEVSGQGTDTQYF. Together with reference TRBV5-6 and TRBJ2-3, the CDR3 gives the full variable domain: DAGVTQSPTHLIKTRGQQVTLRCSPKSGHDTVSWYQQALGQGPQFIFQYYEEEERQRGNFPDRFSGHQFPNYSSELNVNALLLGDSALYLCASSLEVSGQGTDTQYFGPGTRLTVL.

A few counts support this clone. This chain uses TRBV14 with TRBJ2-5, with a possible D match to TRBD1 (5 bases). Germline CDR1 and CDR2: SGHDN and FVKESK. The V end lost 4 bases, the J end lost 0 bases, and 9 bases lay between the germline ends. The CDR3 is 14 amino acids. CDR3 in DNA: TGTGCCAGCAGCCTAGGGGCGTACCAAGAGACCCAGTACTTC. Residues: CASSLGAYQETQYF.

The chain combines TRBV5-1 with TRBJ1-2; the D is unclear. Trimming removed 0 bases from V and 2 bases from J, with 8 bases in between. The CDR3 runs 14 residues. Germline values: CDR1 SGHRS, CDR2 YFSETQ. CDR3 DNA sequence: TGCGCCAGCAGCTTGGACAGCTTAAACTATGGCTACACCTTC. This translates into CASSLDSLNYGYTF.

The chain uses TRBV30 and TRBJ1-6; D uncertain. The germline gives CDR1 GTSNPN, CDR2 SVGIG (reference sequence). The V gene lost 8 bases and the J gene lost 9 bases, with 11 bases spanning the gap. This CDR3 is built from 11 residues. The CDR3, as DNA: TGTGCCAGCCGGTGGAGTTCACCCCTCCACTTT. Protein sequence: CASRWSSPLHF. The entire variable domain, with the rest obtained from reference TRBV30 and TRBJ1-6, is as follows: SQTIHQWPATLVQPVGSPLSLECTVEGTSNPNLYWYRQAAGRGLQLLFYSVGIGQISSEVPQNLSASRPQDRQFILSSKKLLLSDSGFYLCASRWSSPLHFGNGTRLTVT.

The V call is TRBV2, the J call TRBJ1-3; 9 bases map to TRBD1. CDR1 is SNHLY, CDR2 FYNNEI, per germline. Losses at the gene ends were 5 bases for V and 2 bases for J; bases not matched to a gene: 7. This CDR3 is 16 amino acids long. The CDR3 protein is CASSQTRQGAGNTIYF. CDR3 coding DNA: TGTGCCAGCAGTCAAACTCGACAGGGGGCTGGAAACACCATATATTTT.

The gene calls are TRBV30 and TRBJ2-7; maybe TRBD1 (5 bases). Germline values: CDR1 GTSNPN, CDR2 SVGIG (reference sequence). The V end lost 3 bases, the J end lost 5 bases, and 14 bases lay between the germline ends. The CDR3 runs 13 residues. The CDR3 DNA sequence: TGTGCCTGGAGCCTTGGCAGGGCCGACGAGCAGTACTTC. It is translated as CAWSLGRADEQYF.

This sequence joins TRBV15 and TRBJ1-2, with unresolved D. The CDR3 is 16 residues long. Germline CDR1 LNHNV, CDR2 YYDKDF (reference sequence). V dropped 1 base and J dropped 1 base, with 13 bases sitting between them. DNA for the CDR3: TGTGCCACCAGCAGAGCCCGGCAGGCTGTTAACTATGGCTACACCTTC. Its protein is CATSRARQAVNYGYTF.

This clone came up once. The chain joins TRBV28 to TRBJ1-4; D is uncertain. Germline lookup yields CDR1 MDHEN and CDR2 SYDVKM. The CDR3 sequence is 13 residues long. Between the trimmed V and J ends, which lost 7 bases and 8 bases, there was a span of 14 bases. The CDR3 coding sequence is TGTGCCAGCACCCCTTCGGCGGCCGAAAAACTGTTTTTT. It is translated as CASTPSAAEKLFF.

This clone was seen once. One end of the junction is discordant with germline, which a read error may explain. The V gene is TRBV7-7, the J gene TRBJ2-1; possible D gene TRBD1, 5 bases. Germline CDR1 SSHAT, CDR2 FNYEAQ (reference sequence). This CDR3 is 13 amino acids long. The CDR3 region has the DNA TGTGCTAGCAGCTCGACAGTATACAATGAGCAGTTCTTC. Protein sequence: CASSSTVYNEQFF.

The rearrangement links TRBV5-1 to TRBJ2-5, with a possible D match to TRBD1 (5 bases). Germline-derived CDR1 and CDR2 are SGHRS and YFSETQ. This CDR3 has 14 residues. Trimming left V 0 bases short and J 1 base short, with 7 bases between. The CDR3 loop is CASSLGTPQETQYF. In DNA form, the CDR3 reads TGCGCCAGCAGCTTGGGGACACCCCAAGAGACCCAGTACTTC. The full variable domain, with the rest looked up from reference TRBV5-1 and TRBJ2-5, is KAGVTQTPRYLIKTRGQQVTLSCSPISGHRSVSWYQQTPGQGLQFLFEYFSETQRNKGNFPGRFSGRQFSNSRSEMNVSTLELGDSALYLCASSLGTPQETQYFGPGTRLLVL.

V and J are TRBV5-4 and TRBJ1-1; TRBD1 agrees at 8 bases. This CDR3 contains 14 residues. The V gene's germline CDR1 is SGHNT and CDR2 YYREEE (reference sequence). The V segment lost 3 bases and the J segment 1 base; nucleotides outside the gene matches: 2. For the CDR3, the DNA is TGTGCCAGCAGCTACGGACAGGGGAACACTGAAGCTTTCTTT. Translating it yields CASSYGQGNTEAFF.

This chain uses TRBV6-5 with TRBJ1-2; D is unresolved. Germline V gene data show CDR1 as MNHEY and CDR2 as SVGAGI. The CDR3 has 11 residues. V lost 6 bases and J lost 1, with 3 bases in between. DNA for the CDR3: TGTGCCAGCAGGTATAACTATGGCTACACCTTC. This sequence encodes CASRYNYGYTF.

A remark on this clone: Lacking the conserved final phenylalanine or tryptophan, this CDR3 likely reflects a read error. The CDR3 spells CASRLTGDQPQHV. The CDR3 DNA reads as TGTGCCAGCCGGTTAACAGGGGATCAGCCCCAGCATGTT. The V call is TRBV28, the J call TRBJ1-5, with 7 bases lining up with TRBD1. Germline trimming cut 8 bases from V and 5 bases from J; bases unmatched to any gene: 6. The germline CDR1 and CDR2 sequences are MDHEN and SYDVKM. The CDR3 is 13 amino acids.

V gene TRBV10-3 combines with J gene TRBJ2-5, with D maybe TRBD2 (7 bases). The CDR3 consists of 14 residues. Deletions cut 8 bases from V and 3 bases from J, with 16 bases between. Looked up from germline, CDR1 is ENHRY and CDR2 is SYGVKD. This chain's CDR3 is CAIGYGGAEETQYF. Written as DNA, the CDR3 is TGTGCCATCGGGTATGGGGGGGCCGAAGAGACCCAGTACTTC.

In nucleotides, the CDR3 is TGTGCCTGGAGCCCGGACAGGGGGAGCAATCAGCCCCAGCATTTT. It specifies CAWSPDRGSNQPQHF. The chain carries TRBV30 and TRBJ1-5; 10 nucleotides align to TRBD1. V was clipped by 3 bases and J by 1 base; unmatched bases: 3. Looked up from germline, CDR1 is GTSNPN and CDR2 is SVGIG (reference sequence). CDR3 length: 15 residues.

The chain carries TRBV2 and TRBJ2-7; possibly TRBD1 for D (6 bases). Trimming shortened V by 7 bases and J by 1 base, and 17 bases separated the two germline ends. This CDR3 region has 15 residues. Germline CDR1 SNHLY, CDR2 FYNNEI. The CDR3 reads CASKMGHASSYEQYF. The CDR3, as DNA: TGTGCCAGCAAGATGGGACACGCATCATCCTACGAGCAGTACTTC.

CDR3 region: CASSLGQISNQPQHF. The DNA for the CDR3 is TGTGCCAGCAGCTTAGGCCAGATTAGCAATCAGCCCCAGCATTTT. The chain carries TRBV7-2 and TRBJ1-5; D gene unclear. From germline, CDR1 is SGHTA and CDR2 FQGNSA. The length of the CDR3 is 15 residues. V dropped 1 base and J dropped 0 bases, with 7 bases sitting between them. Full variable domain (rest looked up from reference TRBV7-2 and TRBJ1-5): GAGVSQSPSNKVTEKGKDVELRCDPISGHTALYWYRQSLGQGLEFLIYFQGNSAPDKSGLPSDRFSAERTGGSVSTLTIQRTQQEDSAVYLCASSLGQISNQPQHFGDGTRLSIL.

The chain combines TRBV5-6 with TRBJ1-6; tentatively, D is TRBD1 (5 bases). The CDR3 sequence is 16 residues long. Germline values: CDR1 SGHDT, CDR2 YYEEEE. V lost 1 base, J lost 7 bases, and 15 bases lay in between. In DNA form, the CDR3 reads TGTGCCAGCAGCTTGTTCGTAGGTCAGGGAAATTCACCCCTCCACTTT. Translation: CASSLFVGQGNSPLHF. Full variable domain (remainder filled in from reference TRBV5-6 and TRBJ1-6): DAGVTQSPTHLIKTRGQQVTLRCSPKSGHDTVSWYQQALGQGPQFIFQYYEEEERQRGNFPDRFSGHQFPNYSSELNVNALLLGDSALYLCASSLFVGQGNSPLHFGNGTRLTVT.

This clone was counted between two and nine times. CDR3 protein: CASRGVRQYF. CDR3 DNA sequence: TGTGCCAGCAGAGGGGTCAGGCAGTACTTC. The J gene is TRBJ2-7, the V gene TRBV6-5, with a weak D call TRBD1 (5 bases). The CDR3 runs to 10 residues. Trimming took off 6 bases at V and 9 bases at J, with 9 bases between the two ends. The V gene's germline CDR1 is MNHEY and CDR2 SVGAGI.

The rearrangement links TRBV6-1 to TRBJ1-3, with D unresolved. The CDR3 loop spans 14 amino acids. V dropped 3 bases and J dropped 2 bases, with 8 bases sitting between them. Germline V lookup: CDR1 MNHNS, CDR2 SASEGT. The CDR3 sequence: CASSDGEAGNTIYF. Written as DNA, the CDR3 is TGTGCCAGCAGTGACGGGGAGGCTGGAAACACCATATATTTT.

The V gene is TRBV28, the J gene TRBJ1-5, with D unresolved. The V gene's germline CDR1 is MDHEN and CDR2 SYDVKM. The CDR3 is made up of 15 amino acids. V lost 2 bases and J lost 6, with 14 bases in between. The CDR3 protein is CASSLPSTSGQPQHF. DNA for the CDR3: TGTGCCAGCAGTTTACCCTCTACGTCGGGTCAGCCCCAGCATTTT.